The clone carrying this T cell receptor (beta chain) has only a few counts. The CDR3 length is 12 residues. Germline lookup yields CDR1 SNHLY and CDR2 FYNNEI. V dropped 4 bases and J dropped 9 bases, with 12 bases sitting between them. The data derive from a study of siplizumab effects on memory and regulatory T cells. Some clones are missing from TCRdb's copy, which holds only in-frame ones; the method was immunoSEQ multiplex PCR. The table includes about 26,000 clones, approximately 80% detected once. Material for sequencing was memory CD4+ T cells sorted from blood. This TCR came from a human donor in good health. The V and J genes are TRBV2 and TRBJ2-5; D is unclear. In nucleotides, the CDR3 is TGTGCCAGCAGTGCGGACCGGGTGTCCCAGTACTTC. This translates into CASSADRVSQYF.